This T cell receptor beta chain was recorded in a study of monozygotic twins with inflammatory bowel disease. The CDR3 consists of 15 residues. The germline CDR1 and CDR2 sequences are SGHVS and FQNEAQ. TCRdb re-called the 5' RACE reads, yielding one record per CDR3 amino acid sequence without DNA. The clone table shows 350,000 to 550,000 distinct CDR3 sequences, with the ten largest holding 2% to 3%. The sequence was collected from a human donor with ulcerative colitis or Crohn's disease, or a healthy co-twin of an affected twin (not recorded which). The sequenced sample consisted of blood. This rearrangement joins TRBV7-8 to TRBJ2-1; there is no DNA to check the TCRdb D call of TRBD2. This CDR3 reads CASSLAGLSYNEQFF.